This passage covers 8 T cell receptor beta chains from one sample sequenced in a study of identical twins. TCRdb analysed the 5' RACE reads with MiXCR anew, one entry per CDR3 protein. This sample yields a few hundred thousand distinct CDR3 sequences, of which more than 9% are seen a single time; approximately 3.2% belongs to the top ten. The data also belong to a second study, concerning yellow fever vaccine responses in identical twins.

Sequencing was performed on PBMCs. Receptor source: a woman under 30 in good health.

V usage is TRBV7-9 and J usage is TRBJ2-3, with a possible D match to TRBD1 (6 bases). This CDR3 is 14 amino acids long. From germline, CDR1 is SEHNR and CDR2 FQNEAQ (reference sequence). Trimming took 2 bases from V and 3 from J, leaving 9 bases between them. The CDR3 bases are TGTGCCAGCAGCTTAAACCAGGGGACAGATACGCAGTATTTT. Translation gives CASSLNQGTDTQYF.

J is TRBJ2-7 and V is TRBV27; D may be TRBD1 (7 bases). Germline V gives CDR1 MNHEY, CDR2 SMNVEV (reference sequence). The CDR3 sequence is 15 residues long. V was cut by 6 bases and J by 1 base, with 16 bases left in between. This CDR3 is CASRRGGTVSYEQYF. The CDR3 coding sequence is TGTGCCAGCAGGCGGGGTGGGACAGTGTCCTACGAGCAGTACTTC.

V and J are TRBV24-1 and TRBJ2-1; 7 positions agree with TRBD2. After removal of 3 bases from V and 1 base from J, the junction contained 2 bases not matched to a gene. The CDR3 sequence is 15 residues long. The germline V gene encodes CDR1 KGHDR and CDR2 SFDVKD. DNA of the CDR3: TGTGCCACCAGTGATCGGGACTATTCCTACAATGAGCAGTTCTTC. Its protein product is CATSDRDYSYNEQFF.

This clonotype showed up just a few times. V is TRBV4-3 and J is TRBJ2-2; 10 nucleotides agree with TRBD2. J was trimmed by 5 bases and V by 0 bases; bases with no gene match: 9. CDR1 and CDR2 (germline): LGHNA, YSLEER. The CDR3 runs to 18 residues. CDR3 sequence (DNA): TGCGCCAGCAGCCAAGATAGGAGCCTAGCGGGAGAAACCGGGGAGCTGTTTTTT. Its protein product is CASSQDRSLAGETGELFF.

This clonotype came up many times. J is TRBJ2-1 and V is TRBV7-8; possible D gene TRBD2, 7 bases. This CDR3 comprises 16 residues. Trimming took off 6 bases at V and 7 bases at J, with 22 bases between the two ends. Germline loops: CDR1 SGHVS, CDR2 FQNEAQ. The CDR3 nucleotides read TGTGCCAGCAGATACACCACCGGGGGGCCTTTGAATGAGCAGTTCTTC. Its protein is CASRYTTGGPLNEQFF.

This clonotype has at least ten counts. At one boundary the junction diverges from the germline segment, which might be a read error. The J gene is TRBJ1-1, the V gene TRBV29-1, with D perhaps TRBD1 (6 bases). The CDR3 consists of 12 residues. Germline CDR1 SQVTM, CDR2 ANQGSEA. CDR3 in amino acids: CSVEGGGTEAFF. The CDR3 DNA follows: TGCAGCGTCGAAGGGGGGGGCACTGAAGCTTTCTTT.

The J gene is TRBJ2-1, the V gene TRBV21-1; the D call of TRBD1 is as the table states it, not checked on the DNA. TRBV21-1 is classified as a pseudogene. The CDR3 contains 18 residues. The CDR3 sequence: CASSKQRGGKSSYNEQFF. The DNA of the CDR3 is TGTGCCAGCAGCAAACAAAGAGGGGGCAAGAGCTCCTACAATGAGCAGTTCTTC.

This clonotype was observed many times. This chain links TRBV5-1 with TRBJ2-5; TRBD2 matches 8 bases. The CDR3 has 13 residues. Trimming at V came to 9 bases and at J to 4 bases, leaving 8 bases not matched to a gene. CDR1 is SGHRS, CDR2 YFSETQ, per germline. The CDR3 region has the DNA TGCGCCACCGCCGGGGGGGAAGGAGAGACCCAGTACTTC. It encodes CATAGGEGETQYF.